The 4 T cell receptor beta chains below were found in one sample sequenced in a study of blood T cell repertoires in COVID-19. This table comes from immunoSEQ multiplex PCR, and its TCRdb copy is limited to in-frame clones, with some not included. This sample has 170,000 or so clones, with 88% found just once. The sample was PBMCs or T cells enriched from blood (not recorded which). Receptor source: a woman aged 18-35 years who had recovered from COVID-19.

This rearrangement joins TRBV6-2 or TRBV6-3 to TRBJ2-7; weak D call: TRBD1 (6 bases). The CDR3 sequence is 14 residues long. V was trimmed by 6 bases and J by 4 bases, leaving 16 bases between them. From germline, CDR1 is MNHEY and CDR2 SVGEGT. The DNA for the CDR3 is TGTGCCAGCAGCTCTGGGACATCTCTTTACGAGCAGTACTTC. Translated, it gives CASSSGTSLYEQYF.

V usage is TRBV6-6 and J usage is TRBJ2-7, with 7 bases identical to TRBD2. The V and J ends lost 5 bases and 0 bases, in that order; junction bases with no gene match: 4. In germline, CDR1 is MNHNY, CDR2 SVGAGI (reference sequence). The CDR3 sequence is 14 residues long. Here the CDR3 reads CASSPGLVSYEQYF. In DNA form, the CDR3 reads TGTGCCAGCAGTCCCGGACTAGTCTCCTACGAGCAGTACTTC.

The chain is built from TRBV30 and TRBJ2-2; 7 nucleotides line up with TRBD1. In germline, CDR1 is GTSNPN, CDR2 SVGIG (reference sequence). The V segment lost 3 bases and the J segment 0 bases; nucleotides outside the gene matches: 19. The length of the CDR3 is 20 residues. As DNA, the CDR3 is TGTGCCTGGAGACAATTTACAGGGGACCTTCTGCTCGCGAACACCGGGGAGCTGTTTTTT. Its translation: CAWRQFTGDLLLANTGELFF.

This clone has only one observation. The chain carries TRBV29-1 and TRBJ1-2; 9 bases are shared with TRBD1. The CDR3 totals 11 residues. V trimming: 7 bases; J trimming: 8 bases; junction bases outside the gene matches: 5. Per germline, CDR1 SQVTM and CDR2 ANQGSEA. The CDR3 spells CSAGTGNGYTF. In DNA, the CDR3 is TGCAGCGCAGGGACAGGGAACGGCTACACCTTC.